The source of this TCR beta chain is a study of shared clonotypes between healthy human individuals (dated by TCRdb to the early 2020s). At the level of the whole study: A couple of women and a few men aged 18 to 49 years were included in the cohort. Per donor, three plates each were used for CD4 naive and CD4 memory, two for CD8 naive, and one for CD8 memory. To estimate repertoire size and how much clonotype sharing occurs between individuals, the study deeply sequenced the blood TCR repertoires of five healthy adults. To increase sequencing depth and limit assay-specific biases, different laboratories used diverse techniques to prepare libraries and sequence TCR repertoires. Leukapheresis yielded between about 0.85 and 10 billion PBMCs per donor.

Using the deep immunoSEQ assay, multiplex PCR amplified TCR CDR3 regions from genomic DNA. Extracted genomic DNA from each cell subset was spread evenly across all wells of several immunoSEQ 96-well plates, with each plate serving as a replicate. For sorted subsets, each replicate PCR was loaded with 200 to 250 ng genomic DNA, equivalent to 25,000 to 35,000 T cell genomes. Purified libraries were measured with a Qubit 3.0 fluorometer, size-checked on a Bioanalyzer 2100, and measured again with the KAPA Library Quantification kit. Each immunoSEQ 96-well plate was sequenced on its own single-read 150-cycle Illumina NextSeq 550 flow cell. The authors processed their data as follows. Because only junctional sequences without quality scores were contained in the immunoSEQ output, filtering matching that applied to full-length reads could not be performed. Sequences were annotated with PyIR, a Python wrapper for IgBLAST v1.9, using IMGT germline references to assign V/J genes and CDR3. Reads were filtered out if the reads had weak V/J assignments (E-value above 1e-6), no CDR3, stop codons, out-of-frame junctions, or ambiguous translated residues. V3J clonotypes were defined as sequences sharing the same inferred V gene, J gene, and CDR3 amino acid sequence. To compute the percentage overlap between repertoires, the number of shared unique clonotypes was divided by the size of the smaller repertoire. Three approaches were used to assess repertoire richness: RTK rarefaction, the Chao1 estimator, and Recon v2.1 estimates of unobserved clonotypes. OLGA was used to compute generation probabilities for all TCRbeta clonotypes that the gDNA method yielded from a handful of donors. Imported from immuneACCESS, the table was reduced by TCRdb to in-frame sequences with V and J called. These copies leave out some clones; in studies compared against another copy, an unresolved V gene accounts for under half, and the cause of the remainder is not known. The V and J calls and the clone size are those of that table, but D and trimming were determined from the DNA. In this sample the table shows around 640,000 clones, 90% to 97% of which occur a single time. The ten largest clones add up to 0.11% of the sample.

Overall results and qualifications from the work: Incomplete sequencing was indicated by rarefaction of sorted-subset datasets, despite the large sequencing depth. Based on pairwise subsampling, the degree of clonotype sharing among donors was expected to be affected by sequencing depth. Larger estimated clonotype richness was generally found for naive subsets than for memory subsets. Sampling was restricted to blood, and TCR repertoires in tissues likely differ from the TCR repertoires found in blood. Because the study included a small number of donors, the genetic and exposure-history diversity represented was limited. Clonotypes shared by all four sorted-subset donors showed higher generation probabilities than non-shared clonotypes. When several donors were compared, the shared fraction of clonotypes was about 5.4% for naive CD4, around 3.5% for naive CD8, 2.3% for memory CD4, and 0.3% to 0.5% for memory CD8.

Notes on this clone: Its antigen remains undetermined. No clone much larger than this one lies a single base away; base qualities are absent.

The CDR3, cysteine through phenylalanine, is 15 amino acids long. Here the CDR3 DNA is all that survives: 45 bases in frame from base 1. The germline V gene gives CDR1 as MDHEN and CDR2 as SYDVKM. V was cut back by 3 bases and J by 1 base, leaving a gap of 11 bases between them. CD8 naive samples consisted of CD45RO-negative cells that were positively selected for CCR7, yielding a CD45RA+CCR7+ population without TemRA cells. The donors were healthy, HIV-negative adults who had no recently reported acute infections or vaccinations. Every donor was a Caucasian adult residing in Nashville, Tennessee, USA. Blood was collected by leukapheresis, and PBMCs were isolated by Ficoll-Histopaque density gradient centrifugation and then cryopreserved in liquid nitrogen vapor phase. Purity and quantity of every magnetically sorted T cell population were checked by analytical flow cytometry. From each sorted fraction, genomic DNA was isolated and quantified by UV absorbance on a Nanodrop 2000c.

The material sequenced was naive CD8+ T cells sorted from blood. The label giving this sample's cell subset or site can be read as: CD45RA+CCR7+. This TCR was recovered from a young woman in good health. The sequence joins TRBV28 to TRBJ2-3; the best D guess is TRBD1, with 5 bases matching. The sequenced DNA: TGTGCCAGCAGTTTTGGGGCCTGGGGCACAGATACGCAGTATTTT. It specifies CASSFGAWGTDTQYF. The full variable domain, with segments outside the CDR3 supplied by the reference TRBV28 and TRBJ2-3 proteins, appears as DVKVTQSSRYLVKRTGEKVFLECVQDMDHENMFWYRQDPGLGLRLIYFSYDVKMKEKGDIPEGYSVSREKKERFSLILESASTNQTSMYLCASSFGAWGTDTQYFGPGTRLTVL.